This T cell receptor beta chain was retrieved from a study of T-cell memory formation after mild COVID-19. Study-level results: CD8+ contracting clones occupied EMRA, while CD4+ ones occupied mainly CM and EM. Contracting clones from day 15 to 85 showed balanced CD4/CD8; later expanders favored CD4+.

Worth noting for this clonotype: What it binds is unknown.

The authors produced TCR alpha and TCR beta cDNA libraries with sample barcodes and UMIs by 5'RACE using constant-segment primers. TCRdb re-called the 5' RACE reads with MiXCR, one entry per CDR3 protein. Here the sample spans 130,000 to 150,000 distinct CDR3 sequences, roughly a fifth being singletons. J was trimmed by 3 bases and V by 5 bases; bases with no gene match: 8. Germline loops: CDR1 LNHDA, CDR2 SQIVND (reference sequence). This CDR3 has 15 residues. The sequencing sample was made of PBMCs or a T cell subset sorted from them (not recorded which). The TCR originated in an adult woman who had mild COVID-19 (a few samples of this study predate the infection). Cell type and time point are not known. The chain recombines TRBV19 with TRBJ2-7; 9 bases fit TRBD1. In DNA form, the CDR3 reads TGTGCCAGTAGTTACAGCTGGACAGGGGACTACGAGCAGTACTTC. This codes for CASSYSWTGDYEQYF.